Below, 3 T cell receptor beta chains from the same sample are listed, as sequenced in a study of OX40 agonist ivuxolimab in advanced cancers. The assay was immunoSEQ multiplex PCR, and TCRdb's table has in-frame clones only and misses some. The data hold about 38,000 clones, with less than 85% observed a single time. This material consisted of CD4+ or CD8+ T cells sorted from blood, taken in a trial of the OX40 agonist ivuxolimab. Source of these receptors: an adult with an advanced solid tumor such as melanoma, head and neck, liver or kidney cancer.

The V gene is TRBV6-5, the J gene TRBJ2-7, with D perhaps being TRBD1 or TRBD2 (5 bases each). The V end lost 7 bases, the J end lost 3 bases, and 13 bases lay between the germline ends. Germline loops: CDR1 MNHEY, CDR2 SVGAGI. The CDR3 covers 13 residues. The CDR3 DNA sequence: TGTGCCAGCACCCGGGGACCCCTCTACGAGCAGTACTTC. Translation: CASTRGPLYEQYF.

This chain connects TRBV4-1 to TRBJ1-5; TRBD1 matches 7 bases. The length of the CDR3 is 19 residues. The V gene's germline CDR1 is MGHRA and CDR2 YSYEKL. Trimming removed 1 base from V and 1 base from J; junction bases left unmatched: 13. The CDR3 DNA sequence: TGCGCCAGCAGCCAAGGCACGTTAAGGGGGCGCTTAAGCAATCAGCCCCAGCATTTT. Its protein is CASSQGTLRGRLSNQPQHF.

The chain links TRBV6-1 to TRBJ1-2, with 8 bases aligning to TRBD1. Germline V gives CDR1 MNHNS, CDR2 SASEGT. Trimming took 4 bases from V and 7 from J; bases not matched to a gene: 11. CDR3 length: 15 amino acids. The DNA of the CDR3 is TGTGCCAGCAGTGTCTTGACAGGGGATGGGAGTGGCTACACCTTC. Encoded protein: CASSVLTGDGSGYTF.